What follows are 7 T cell receptor beta chains derived from one specimen sequenced in a study of beta chain features in type 1 diabetes. Study observations and caveats: Moderately but significantly shorter TCRB CDR3s were found in Type 1 diabetes patients in all four CD4+ subsets.

Which antigens these TCRs recognize remains unknown. Every bit of the isolated RNA underwent reverse transcription, so sequencing read expressed TCRB transcripts. Only in-frame clones appear in the TCRdb table, and some are missing; sequencing was by immunoSEQ multiplex PCR. The data hold around 40,000 clones, with roughly 70% observed a single time. The sample taken for sequencing was Tregs from blood. These receptors all stem from a woman younger than 30 with type 1 diabetes.

This sequence joins TRBV7-2 and TRBJ2-1; TRBD2 matches 16 bases. In germline, CDR1 is SGHTA, CDR2 FQGNSA. This CDR3 is 16 amino acids long. Germline trimming cut 4 bases from V and 8 bases from J; bases unmatched to any gene: 5. The CDR3 DNA is TGTGCCAGCAGCTCCGGGACTAGCGGGGGGGCGTATGAGCAGTTCTTC. Residues: CASSSGTSGGAYEQFF.

V gene TRBV29-1 combines with J gene TRBJ1-1, with D maybe TRBD1 (5 bases). The CDR3 is 13 amino acids. V lost 8 bases to trimming and J lost 4 bases, with 17 bases between them. Germline-derived CDR1 and CDR2 are SQVTM and ANQGSEA. CDR3 region: CSFRVASGTEAFF. CDR3 nucleotide sequence: TGCAGCTTCAGGGTCGCGTCGGGCACTGAAGCTTTCTTT.

The chain uses TRBV30 and TRBJ2-5; D may be TRBD2 (6 bases). V lost 2 bases and J lost 5, with 12 bases in between. Germline V gene lookup returns CDR1 GTSNPN and CDR2 SVGIG (reference sequence). This CDR3 is built from 13 residues. The CDR3 coding sequence is TGTGCCTGGAGTCCCCTAGCGCGGGAGACCCAGTACTTC. Encoded protein: CAWSPLARETQYF.

This clone has just one count. The genes are TRBV7-3 and TRBJ2-1; D is possibly TRBD1 (5 bases). The V gene's germline CDR1 is SGHTA and CDR2 FQGTGA. The V end lost 5 bases, the J end lost 8 bases, and 10 bases lay between the germline ends. The CDR3 length is 12 residues. The CDR3 coding sequence is TGTGCCAGCAGCCCTACAGGCGATGAGCAGTTCTTC. It is translated as CASSPTGDEQFF. Combining the CDR3 with reference TRBV7-3 and TRBJ2-1 gives the whole variable domain GAGVSQTPSNKVTEKGKYVELRCDPISGHTALYWYRQSLGQGPEFLIYFQGTGAADDSGLPNDRFFAVRPEGSVSTLKIQRTERGDSAVYLCASSPTGDEQFFGPGTRLTVL.

J is TRBJ2-5 and V is TRBV9; tentatively, D is TRBD1 (6 bases). The tail of the sequence fits TRBJ2-7 better, so the J call may be wrong. The CDR3 loop spans 16 amino acids. Germline assignment: CDR1 SGDLS and CDR2 YYNGEE. The chain's CDR3 is CASSVGTGTLLYEQYF. CDR3 bases: TGTGCCAGCAGCGTAGGAACCGGGACACTCCTATACGAGCAGTACTTC.

The chain has TRBV19 and TRBJ1-1, with a possible D match to TRBD1 (6 bases). CDR1 is LNHDA and CDR2 is SQIVND in the germline V gene (reference sequence). The CDR3 spans 14 residues. The V and J ends lost 3 bases and 0 bases respectively, with 8 bases between them. The CDR3 DNA reads TGTGCCAGTAGTATGGACAGTATGAACACTGAAGCTTTCTTT. It translates to CASSMDSMNTEAFF.

The count of this clone is one. J is TRBJ1-1 and V is TRBV5-1; D may be TRBD1 (6 bases). Germline CDR1 SGHRS, CDR2 YFSETQ. The germline V and J ends were trimmed by 2 bases and 5 bases, with 16 bases remaining between them. The CDR3 totals 15 residues. CDR3 protein: CASSFWGQGETEAFF. CDR3 in DNA: TGCGCCAGCAGCTTCTGGGGGCAGGGAGAAACTGAAGCTTTCTTT.